A selection of T cell receptor beta chains follows, all from one sample in a study of beta chain features in type 1 diabetes. Profiling relied on immunoSEQ multiplex PCR, and the TCRdb table lists in-frame clones only, not all of them. The sample gives 500,000 to 700,000 clones, 15% of which show up once; under 0.095% is in the top ten. The sequenced sample was naive CD4+ T cells from blood. Receptors originate from a man between 18 and 35 years old in good health. Both conserved end residues are part of each CDR3. A D gene is named only where the DNA matches it firmly. Clone size is stated in some rows and not others, as once, few, many or a class when expanded.

TRBJ2-5	NA	TRBV19	14	TRBD1	CASSIYRGQETQYF
TRBJ1-1	few	TRBV6-5	14	NA	CASSYAAINTEAFF
TRBJ1-2	NA	TRBV11-1	13	NA	CASSTNKVDGYTF
TRBJ2-7	NA	TRBV4-3	13	NA	CASSHEYSYEQYF
TRBJ2-6	NA	TRBV27	16	NA	CASTRGGSSGANVLTF
TRBJ1-1	NA	TRBV7-3	14	NA	CASSPGTSSTEAFF
TRBJ1-5	few	TRBV2	15	NA	CASGEGPSGNQPQHF
TRBJ2-7	NA	TRBV6-1	14	TRBD1	CASKLGQGSYEQYF
TRBJ1-4	NA	TRBV28	14	NA	CASTRDATNEKLFF
TRBJ2-2	few	TRBV6-1	15	NA	CASSTGTPNTGELFF
TRBJ2-7	NA	TRBV7-2	14	NA	CASSPTPQYYEQYF
TRBJ1-2	NA	TRBV28	16	TRBD1	CASSFPLGTVDYGYTF
TRBJ1-5	NA	TRBV10-3	13	NA	CAISDFSDQPQHF
TRBJ2-6	few	TRBV6-5	13	NA	CAIKTAGANVLTF
TRBJ1-5	NA	TRBV27	16	NA	CASSLRWAVSNQPQHF
TRBJ1-1	NA	TRBV7-2	14	TRBD1	CASSTGQANTEAFF
TRBJ2-3	NA	TRBV7-8	20	TRBD2	CASSKRRPSGGAFSTDTQYF
TRBJ2-5	few	TRBV7-2	15	TRBD2	CASSLRSGRAETQYF
TRBJ2-1	few	TRBV28	10	NA	CASSSKVQFF
TRBJ2-3	NA	TRBV29-1	13	TRBD2	CSVDSGGTDTQYF
TRBJ2-3	NA	TRBV5-4	15	TRBD2	CASSISGGRRDTQYF
TRBJ2-4	NA	TRBV28	15	TRBD2	CASRGRGQAKNIQYF
TRBJ2-1	NA	TRBV6-6	16	NA	CASRRPSPNSYNEQFF
TRBJ2-7	NA	TRBV6-1	14	NA	CASSARVETGEQYF
TRBJ2-5	NA	TRBV18	17	NA	CASSPRGQAPEGETQYF
TRBJ1-1	few	TRBV28	14	TRBD1	CASSSPGQGPEAFF
TRBJ2-5	NA	TRBV28	13	NA	CASSLPLEGTQYF
TRBJ2-1	few	TRBV19	19	NA	CASRTGVSTGTPSYNEQFF
TRBJ1-5	NA	TRBV5-4	16	NA	CASSLGLLRTYQPQHF
TRBJ2-1	NA	TRBV9	14	TRBD1	CASSRDRVMNEQFF
TRBJ2-5	few	TRBV5-4	15	NA	CASSFSGHYQETQYF
NA	once	TRBV27	15	TRBD1	CASGPGDRVDYEQYF
TRBJ1-4	NA	TRBV5-6	15	NA	CASSWKYRAGEKLFF
TRBJ2-3	few	TRBV2	15	TRBD2	CASRLAGVGTDTQYF
TRBJ2-7	NA	TRBV13	19	TRBD1	CASSSRGTGGEVFSYEQYF
TRBJ1-2	few	TRBV7-9	15	TRBD1	CASSLGSDRKYGYTF
TRBJ1-2	few	TRBV11-2	15	NA	CASSLVAETNYGYTF
TRBJ1-1	few	TRBV10-3	13	TRBD1	CAISRQGNTEAFF
TRBJ2-7	few	TRBV11-2	17	TRBD2	CASSLVKTSGSSYEQYF
TRBJ2-7	NA	TRBV11-2	15	TRBD2	CASSHPAGGVYEQYF
TRBJ1-5	NA	TRBV6-1	14	NA	CASSTIEVNQPQHF
TRBJ1-2	NA	TRBV19	14	NA	CASRTERADYGYTF
TRBJ1-1	NA	TRBV29-1	14	NA	CSVVGATRNTEAFF
TRBJ2-3	NA	TRBV9	18	NA	CASSKSTTTGLSTDTQYF
TRBJ2-3	few	TRBV7-2	12	NA	CASSPLPDTQYF
TRBJ1-4	NA	TRBV29-1	13	TRBD1	CSVLTGGGEKLFF
TRBJ2-5	few	TRBV19	11	NA	CASGRGETQYF
TRBJ1-4	few	TRBV2	17	TRBD1	CASNPRTGGTGNEKLFF
TRBJ2-2	few	TRBV7-2	13	TRBD1	CASDRGHSGELFF
TRBJ2-7	few	TRBV20-1	11	NA	CSASDPREQYF
TRBJ2-1	few	TRBV28	18	TRBD2	CASRRPKSLAGVGNEQFF
TRBJ1-6	NA	TRBV5-1	12	NA	CASSLGNSPLHF
TRBJ1-2	NA	TRBV15	13	NA	CATSRVLQAGYTF
TRBJ1-2	NA	TRBV5-6	15	NA	CASSPIPGANYGYTF
TRBJ1-2	NA	TRBV20-1	11	NA	CSARGGYGYTF
TRBJ2-3	NA	TRBV7-3	13	NA	CASSLASLNTQYF
TRBJ1-5	NA	TRBV15	13	NA	CATSRVIRQPQHF